This passage covers 20 T cell receptor beta chains from one sample sequenced in a study of T cell changes during pregnancy in multiple sclerosis. TCRdb keeps only in-frame clones here, not all; method: immunoSEQ multiplex PCR. The sample comprises 60,000 or so clones, roughly 88% of which are singletons, and more than 2% rests with the top ten. This sample comprised peripheral blood, obtained in the second trimester of pregnancy. The receptor set was obtained from a female donor in good health, enrolled as a control in a pregnancy study.

The gene calls are TRBV18 and TRBJ2-5; TRBD2 agrees at 7 bases. CDR1 KGHSH and CDR2 LQKENI come from the germline V gene. Trimming cost V 4 bases and J 5 bases; bases outside gene matches: 7. This CDR3 region has 14 residues. CDR3 residues: CASSQTGRAETQYF. In DNA, the CDR3 is TGTGCCAGCTCACAGACTGGGAGGGCCGAGACCCAGTACTTC.

The chain recombines TRBV13 with TRBJ1-1, with D maybe TRBD1 (5 bases). This CDR3 has 14 residues. The V gene's germline CDR1 is PRHDT and CDR2 FYEKMQ (reference sequence). The V and J ends lost 5 bases and 3 bases respectively, with 13 bases between them. CDR3 protein: CASSAGVWDTEAFF. CDR3 DNA: TGTGCCAGCAGCGCGGGGGTTTGGGACACTGAAGCTTTCTTT.

The chain couples TRBV5-1 to TRBJ2-1; 9 bases agree with TRBD2. V lost 4 bases, J lost 7 bases, and 12 bases stayed unmatched. CDR3 size: 16 residues. Germline CDR1 reads SGHRS; CDR2 reads YFSETQ. CDR3 coding DNA: TGCGCCAGCAGCGCCCCTAGCGGGGACCAAATTAATGAGCAGTTCTTC. Protein sequence: CASSAPSGDQINEQFF.

The DNA of the CDR3 is TGCAGCGTTTGTCCGGACAGGGGCGACGAGCAGTACTTC. It encodes CSVCPDRGDEQYF. This chain uses TRBV29-1 with TRBJ2-7; 9 nucleotides agree with TRBD1. The CDR3 loop spans 13 amino acids. V was clipped by 5 bases and J by 5 bases; unmatched bases: 7. Germline CDR1 is SQVTM and CDR2 is ANQGSEA.

This clone was detected a few times. Here the CDR3 reads CASEPGRGVLTEAFF. CDR3 DNA sequence: TGTGCCAGCGAGCCCGGCAGGGGGGTACTCACTGAAGCTTTCTTT. This sequence joins TRBV6-5 and TRBJ1-1; 7 nucleotides align to TRBD1. Germline CDR1 reads MNHEY; CDR2 reads SVGAGI. The CDR3 is 15 amino acids. The ends lost 8 bases at V and 4 bases at J; junction bases unmatched: 13.

Note on this clone: The junction departs from germline at one end; a sequencing error may be responsible. The chain joins TRBV29-1 to TRBJ2-1, with 11 bases identical to TRBD2. This CDR3 has 16 residues. Germline lookup yields CDR1 SQVTM and CDR2 ANQGSEA. CDR3 in DNA: TGCAGCGTCGAAGGAACTAGCGGGAGTAGCTACAATGAGCAGTTCTTC. Translated: CSVEGTSGSSYNEQFF.

The chain joins TRBV27 to TRBJ1-2, with 8 bases aligning to TRBD1. The CDR3 has 18 residues. CDR1 and CDR2 (germline): MNHEY, SMNVEV (reference sequence). V was clipped by 4 bases and J by 3 bases; unmatched bases: 16. The CDR3 DNA reads TGTGCCAGCAGTTACGAGTTTCCAACAGGGGGTGTCGACTATGGCTACACCTTC. Amino acids: CASSYEFPTGGVDYGYTF.

This clone has just one count. CDR3 bases: TGTGCCAGCAGTGAAGCCCCCGGACAGGGCTATGGCTACACCTTC. It is translated as CASSEAPGQGYGYTF. The rearrangement joins TRBV2 to TRBJ1-2; 8 bases are shared with TRBD1. Germline CDR1 is SNHLY and CDR2 is FYNNEI. This CDR3 spans 15 amino acids. Trimming cost V 0 bases and J 4 bases; bases outside gene matches: 4.

This chain joins TRBV29-1 and TRBJ1-1; 8 nucleotides align to TRBD1. The CDR3 is made up of 12 amino acids. Trimming removed 6 bases from V and 6 bases from J; junction bases left unmatched: 6. CDR1 and CDR2 from the germline V gene are SQVTM and ANQGSEA. The CDR3 sequence: CSVQGAFAEAFF. The CDR3 DNA sequence: TGCAGCGTCCAGGGGGCTTTCGCTGAAGCTTTCTTT.

This clone was seen once. The rearrangement joins TRBV7-8 to TRBJ1-1; the D is unclear. CDR1 SGHVS and CDR2 FQNEAQ come from the germline V gene. This CDR3 has 11 residues. Trimming removed 3 bases from V and 8 bases from J, with 7 bases in between. The CDR3 sequence: CASSFGLEAFF. The CDR3 DNA reads as TGTGCCAGCAGCTTTGGACTCGAAGCTTTCTTT.

The J gene is TRBJ2-1, the V gene TRBV12-5; TRBD2 aligns across 8 bases. The junction had 13 bases not matched to a gene; V was cut back by 0 bases and J by 6 bases. The CDR3 length is 18 residues. Germline V CDR1 and CDR2: LGHNT, FRNRAP. In nucleotides, the CDR3 is TGTGCTAGTGGTTTGGTATTATTAGCGGGGTATCCCGCCAATGAGCAGTTCTTC. This codes for CASGLVLLAGYPANEQFF.

The chain combines TRBV10-3 with TRBJ2-1, with 7 bases identical to TRBD1. CDR3 length equals 13 residues. Germline V CDR1 and CDR2: ENHRY, SYGVKD. With 10 bases clipped from V and 4 bases from J, the junction kept 7 bases outside the gene matches. The CDR3 here is CATWDSAYNEQFF. In nucleotides, the CDR3 is TGTGCCACCTGGGACAGCGCTTACAATGAGCAGTTCTTC.

This clone was counted once. The rearrangement joins TRBV11-2 to TRBJ2-1, with D possibly TRBD1 on 6 matching bases. Trimming took off 4 bases at V and 0 bases at J, with 16 bases between the two ends. This CDR3 is 17 amino acids long. The germline CDR1 and CDR2 sequences are SGHAT and FQNNGV. Here the CDR3 reads CASSSGAVWSSYNEQFF. CDR3 in DNA: TGTGCCAGCAGCTCAGGGGCGGTGTGGAGCTCCTACAATGAGCAGTTCTTC.

The V gene is TRBV29-1, the J gene TRBJ2-1, with D possibly being TRBD2 (6 bases). V lost 2 bases, J lost 8 bases, and 13 bases lay in between. The CDR3 spans 13 residues. Per the germline V gene, CDR1 is SQVTM and CDR2 is ANQGSEA. The CDR3 region is CSVESRLVYEQFF. The CDR3 coding sequence is TGCAGCGTTGAATCCCGACTAGTTTATGAGCAGTTCTTC.

V and J are TRBV27 and TRBJ1-2; D is possibly TRBD1 (6 bases). The ends were cut back, 5 bases at V and 1 base at J, with 14 bases in the middle. The CDR3 contains 15 residues. Germline CDR1 reads MNHEY; CDR2 reads SMNVEV (reference sequence). The CDR3 loop is CASSPSSGVNYGYTF. The DNA for the CDR3 is TGTGCCAGCAGTCCATCCTCAGGGGTTAACTATGGCTACACCTTC.

The rearrangement links TRBV5-1 to TRBJ2-2, with 9 positions matching TRBD2. Germline loops: CDR1 SGHRS, CDR2 YFSETQ. CDR3 length: 15 amino acids. V shed 0 bases and J 6 bases; nucleotides not matched to a gene: 3. This CDR3 is CASSLDGGRAGELFF. The CDR3 DNA is TGCGCCAGCAGCTTGGACGGCGGGAGGGCCGGGGAGCTGTTTTTT.

The CDR3 region has the DNA TGTGCCAGCAGCCAGCCCGGGACTAGCGTGGATGAGCAGTTCTTC. Translation gives CASSQPGTSVDEQFF. The V and J genes are TRBV4-2 and TRBJ2-1; 10 bases map to TRBD2. The CDR3 is 15 amino acids. Germline lookup yields CDR1 LGHNA and CDR2 YNFKEQ. V was clipped by 3 bases and J by 8 bases; unmatched bases: 7.

J is TRBJ1-6 and V is TRBV7-6, with 8 bases identical to TRBD1. Germline loops: CDR1 SGHVS, CDR2 FNYEAQ. After removal of 5 bases from V and 9 bases from J, the junction contained 9 bases not matched to a gene. The CDR3 is made up of 15 amino acids. The CDR3 loop reads CASSSPGGLFSPLHF. The CDR3 coding sequence is TGTGCCAGCAGCAGTCCAGGGGGCCTTTTTTCACCCCTCCACTTT.

The J gene is TRBJ2-7, the V gene TRBV14, with TRBD1 identical over 10 bases. CDR3 length: 14 residues. Germline V gene lookup returns CDR1 SGHDN and CDR2 FVKESK. The V gene end was trimmed by 3 bases and the J gene end by 4 bases; junction bases not matched to a gene: 3. This chain's CDR3 is CASSHRDRGYEQYF. The CDR3 nucleotides are TGTGCCAGCAGCCACCGGGACAGGGGTTACGAGCAGTACTTC.

This chain uses TRBV5-5 with TRBJ1-1; 7 positions agree with TRBD1. The CDR3 extends over 20 amino acids. Trimming cost V 4 bases and J 4 bases; bases outside gene matches: 25. The germline gives CDR1 SGHKS, CDR2 YYEKEE (reference sequence). CDR3 sequence reads: CASSPKQRQGLVIKVTEAFF. In DNA form, the CDR3 reads TGTGCCAGCAGCCCGAAACAACGACAGGGTTTGGTAATTAAGGTCACTGAAGCTTTCTTT.